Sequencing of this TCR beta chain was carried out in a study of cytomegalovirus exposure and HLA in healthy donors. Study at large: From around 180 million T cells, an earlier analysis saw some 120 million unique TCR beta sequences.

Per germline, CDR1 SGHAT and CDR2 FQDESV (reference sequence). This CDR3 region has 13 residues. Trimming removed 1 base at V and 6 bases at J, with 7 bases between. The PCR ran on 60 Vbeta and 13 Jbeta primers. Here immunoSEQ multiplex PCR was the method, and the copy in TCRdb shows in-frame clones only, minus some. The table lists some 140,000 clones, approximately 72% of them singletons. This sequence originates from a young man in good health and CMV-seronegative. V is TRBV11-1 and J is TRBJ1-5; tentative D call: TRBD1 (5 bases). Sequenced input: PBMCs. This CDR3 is CASSLDRLQPQHF. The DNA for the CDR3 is TGTGCCAGCAGCTTAGACAGGCTTCAGCCCCAGCATTTT.